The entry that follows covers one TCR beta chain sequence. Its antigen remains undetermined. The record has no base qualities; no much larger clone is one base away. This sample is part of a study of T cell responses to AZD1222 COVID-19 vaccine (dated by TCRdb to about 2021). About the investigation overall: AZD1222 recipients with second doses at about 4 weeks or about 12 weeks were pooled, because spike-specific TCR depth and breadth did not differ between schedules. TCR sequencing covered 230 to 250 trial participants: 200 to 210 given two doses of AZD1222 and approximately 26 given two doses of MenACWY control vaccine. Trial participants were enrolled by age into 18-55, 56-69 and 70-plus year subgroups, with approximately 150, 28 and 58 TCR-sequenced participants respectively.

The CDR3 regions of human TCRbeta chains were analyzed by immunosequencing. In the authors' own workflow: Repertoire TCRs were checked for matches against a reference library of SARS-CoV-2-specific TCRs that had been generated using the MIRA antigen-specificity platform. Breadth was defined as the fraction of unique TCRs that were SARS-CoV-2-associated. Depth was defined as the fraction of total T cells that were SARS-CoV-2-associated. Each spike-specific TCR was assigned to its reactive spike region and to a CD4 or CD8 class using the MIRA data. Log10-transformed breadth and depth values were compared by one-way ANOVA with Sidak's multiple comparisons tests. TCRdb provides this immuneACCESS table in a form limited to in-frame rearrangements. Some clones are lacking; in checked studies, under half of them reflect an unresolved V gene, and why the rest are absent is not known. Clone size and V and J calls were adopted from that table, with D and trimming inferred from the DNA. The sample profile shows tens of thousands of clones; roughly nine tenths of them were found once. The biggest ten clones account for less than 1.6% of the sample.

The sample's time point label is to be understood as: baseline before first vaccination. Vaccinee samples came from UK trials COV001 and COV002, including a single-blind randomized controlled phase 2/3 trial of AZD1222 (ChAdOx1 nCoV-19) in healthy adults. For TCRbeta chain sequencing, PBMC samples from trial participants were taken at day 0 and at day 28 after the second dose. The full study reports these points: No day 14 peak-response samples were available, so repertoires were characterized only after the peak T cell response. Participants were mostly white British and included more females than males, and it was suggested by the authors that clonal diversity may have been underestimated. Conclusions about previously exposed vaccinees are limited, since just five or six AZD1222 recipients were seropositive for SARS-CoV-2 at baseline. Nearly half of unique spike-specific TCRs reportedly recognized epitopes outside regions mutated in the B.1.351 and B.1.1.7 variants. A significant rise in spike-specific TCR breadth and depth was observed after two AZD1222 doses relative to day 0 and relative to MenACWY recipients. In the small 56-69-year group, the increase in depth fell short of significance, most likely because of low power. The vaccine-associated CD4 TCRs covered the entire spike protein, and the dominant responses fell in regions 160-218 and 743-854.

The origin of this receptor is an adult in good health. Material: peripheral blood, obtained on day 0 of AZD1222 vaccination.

This receptor has the CDR3 CASSLARRGRGGYEQYF. DNA sequence: TGTGCCAGCAGCTTAGCGCGAAGGGGGAGAGGAGGCTACGAGCAGTACTTC. The rearrangement joined TRBV7-8 to TRBJ2-7; TRBD1 is a possible D gene, resting on 6 matching bases. V loses 0 bases of germline sequence and J loses 3 bases, and the interval between the two ends is 18 bases. The germline V gene supplies CDR1 SGHVS and CDR2 FQNEAQ. From the cysteine through the phenylalanine, the CDR3 covers 17 amino acids. Just the 51-base CDR3 DNA is kept, in frame starting at base 1.